This T cell receptor beta chain is drawn from a study of healthy donors' naive CD4 and CD8 T cells. Germline V gives CDR1 MNHEY, CDR2 SVGAGI. V was clipped by 2 bases and J by 7 bases, with 14 bases between them. The CDR3 is 14 residues long. Each TCR library used around 540 ng of total RNA and a linear amplification protocol. One entry per CDR3 protein, called by TCRdb with MiXCR from the reads. The data show 180,000 or so distinct CDR3 sequences, 74% seen once. The material sequenced was naive CD4+ and CD8+ T cells sorted from blood, pooled from several donors. The rearrangement joins TRBV6-5 to TRBJ1-2, with D maybe TRBD1 (5 bases). The receptor was derived from a pool of human donors in good health; the sample pools cells from several healthy donors. DNA of the CDR3: TGTGCCAGCAGTTACCAGCAGGGAGGTAGTGGCTACACCTTC. Its protein is CASSYQQGGSGYTF.